Sequencing of this T cell receptor (beta chain) was carried out in a study of T-cell reconstitution after alpha-beta-depleted transplantation in children (TCRdb year 2016). Regarding the study in general: The study quantitatively tracked T-cell immune reconstitution after TCRalphabeta/CD19-depleted allogeneic hematopoietic cell transplantation in children using TCR repertoire profiling.

The intended sense of this specimen's treatment or condition label: allogeneic hematopoietic cell transplantation with graft depleted of TCRalphabeta T cells and CD19 B cells. The transplant recipients were children given TCRalphabeta/CD19-depleted allogeneic hematopoietic cell grafts. Libraries were built with PCR. Reads for this sample came from an Illumina HiSeq 2500. TCR libraries were prepared with molecular barcoding, using unique molecular identifiers to normalize TCRbeta repertoire quantification. The public sequencing data were trimmed at Q25 with fastp and processed into clonotypes with MiXCR by TCRdb, which kept only in-frame beta chains. CDR3 protein sequences are deduplicated, and each keeps its most common genes and DNA. This sample gives under 450,000 distinct CDR3 sequences in total; around 16% of them show up just once. Of the sample, 25% to 30% falls within the top ten clones. Here is what the overall study found, with its caveats: The apparently early alphabetaT-cell count recovery about two months after transplant was reportedly dependent on only several hundred rapidly expanded clones derived from non-depleted graft cells. The high TCRbeta diversity at day 60 in some patients was ascribed to recipient T cells and intrathymic progenitors that had survived conditioning. Over subsequent months, a decline in hyperexpanded clone frequencies was noted, and after one year, T-cell counts and TCRbeta diversity were mostly ascribed to newly produced T cells.

This clonotype was observed a handful of times. The target of this receptor is not known. Base qualities are not at hand, and no much larger clone is one base apart. Sequences MGHDK (CDR1) and SYGVNS (CDR2) are obtained from the germline V gene. Deletion took 5 bases off V and 0 bases off J, with a span of 10 bases between the germline ends. The CDR3 numbers 15 residues from cysteine through phenylalanine. Solely the CDR3 DNA is kept, with 45 bases framed from the first base. The receptor comes from a boy under two years old who had a stem cell transplant for Wiskott-Aldrich syndrome, so the T cells may come from the graft donor. The V and J segments used are TRBV25-1 and TRBJ2-2, with the D segment identity uncertain. Source: PBMCs, mostly from graft donor cells, taken 360 days after TCRalphabeta/CD19-depleted stem cell transplant. Here the CDR3 is given as CASSPIGANTGELFF. The sequence in DNA is TGTGCCAGCAGTCCAATTGGGGCGAACACCGGGGAGCTGTTTTTT.